Shown below are 10 T cell receptor beta chains from a single sample sequenced in a study of glioma-infiltrating T cells. TCR alpha and beta CDR3 regions were amplified from RNA using iRepertoire nested multiplex PCR. TCRdb itself ran the multiplex PCR reads through MiXCR, one entry per CDR3 protein. The table lists about 130,000 distinct CDR3 sequences, roughly a quarter of them singletons. Sequencing was performed on glioma tissue, nonneoplastic brain tissue, or PBMCs (not recorded which). These receptors were collected from a human donor with low-grade glioma or glioblastoma, undergoing nonglioma brain surgery, or in good health (not recorded which).

This clonotype has a handful of counts. This chain connects TRBV6-1 to TRBJ1-1; unclear D gene. Germline CDR1 MNHNS, CDR2 SASEGT. V lost 6 bases to trimming and J lost 0 bases, with 20 bases between them. The CDR3 length is 17 residues. The CDR3 region is CASSVTGRIYMNTEAFF. The CDR3, as DNA: TGTGCCAGCAGCGTTACTGGCAGGATCTACATGAACACTGAAGCTTTCTTT.

This clonotype was counted at least ten times. The chain recombines TRBV28 with TRBJ1-1; D is ambiguous. Germline V gene lookup returns CDR1 MDHEN and CDR2 SYDVKM. V gave up 6 bases and J gave up 1 base, with 9 bases separating them. The CDR3 has 13 amino acids. The CDR3 region is CASRENRNTEAFF. In DNA form, the CDR3 reads TGTGCCAGCAGAGAAAACAGGAACACTGAAGCTTTCTTT.

The chain recombines TRBV3-1 with TRBJ2-3; D gene uncertain. The germline V gene has CDR1 LGHDT and CDR2 YNNKEL (reference sequence). With 5 bases removed from V and 4 bases from J, the gap between germline ends came to 16 bases. CDR3 length equals 15 residues. CDR3: CASSSPLRTADTQYF. The CDR3 DNA reads TGTGCCAGCAGCTCACCCTTACGCACGGCAGATACGCAGTATTTT.

In this sample, this clonotype turned up many times. The V gene is TRBV20-1, the J gene TRBJ2-3; a possible D gene is TRBD1 (6 bases). The CDR3 contains 13 residues. The V end lost 3 bases, the J end lost 5 bases, and 12 bases lay between the germline ends. CDR1 and CDR2 from the germline V gene are DFQATT and SNEGSKA (reference sequence). The CDR3 nucleotides read TGCAGTGCTAGGACAGGCAGTGGAGATACGCAGTATTTT. It translates to CSARTGSGDTQYF.

This clonotype was counted a few times. V and J are TRBV20-1 and TRBJ2-3; 9 nucleotides agree with TRBD2. The CDR3 extends over 18 amino acids. V lost 1 base and J lost 0; bases outside the gene matches: 11. Germline V gene data show CDR1 as DFQATT and CDR2 as SNEGSKA (reference sequence). The CDR3 bases are TGCAGTGCTAGAGCTGGCGGCGGGGGGGGGGAAAGCACAGATACGCAGTATTTT. This translates into CSARAGGGGGESTDTQYF.

There are many counts of this clonotype. The rearrangement joins TRBV20-1 to TRBJ2-1, with D possibly matching TRBD2 (6 bases). Trimming pared 0 bases from V and 4 bases from J, leaving 19 bases between. This CDR3 region has 17 residues. Germline V gene sequence: CDR1 DFQATT, CDR2 SNEGSKA (reference sequence). The CDR3 here is CSARDSGAGLLYNEQFF. Written as DNA, the CDR3 is TGCAGTGCTAGAGACTCGGGTGCGGGACTCCTATACAATGAGCAGTTCTTC.

This clonotype was counted a few times. The chain links TRBV20-1 to TRBJ2-2; D call uncertain. The CDR3 totals 13 residues. CDR1 DFQATT and CDR2 SNEGSKA come from the germline V gene (reference sequence). Trimming took 2 bases from V and 5 from J, leaving 9 bases between them. The CDR3 loop reads CSARSRETGELFF. The CDR3 region has the DNA TGCAGTGCTAGATCTAGGGAAACCGGGGAGCTGTTTTTT.

This clonotype has more than one count but fewer than ten. The J gene is TRBJ1-1, the V gene TRBV3-1; possible D gene TRBD1, 5 bases. The CDR3 sequence is 12 residues long. Trimming took 1 base from V and 6 from J, leaving 6 bases between them. Germline CDR1 and CDR2: LGHDT and YNNKEL (reference sequence). In nucleotides, the CDR3 is TGTGCCAGCAGCCAAGGGGACCCTGAAGCTTTCTTT. Amino acids: CASSQGDPEAFF.

This clonotype was found many times. The CDR3 sequence is CASRRQGDGNQPQHF. In nucleotides, the CDR3 is TGTGCCAGCAGACGACAGGGGGACGGCAATCAGCCCCAGCATTTT. The V gene is TRBV2, the J gene TRBJ1-5; 9 nucleotides agree with TRBD1. Trimming took 6 bases from V and 2 from J; bases not matched to a gene: 5. The CDR3 contains 15 residues. Germline lookup yields CDR1 SNHLY and CDR2 FYNNEI.

This clonotype was picked up many times. The rearrangement joins TRBV27 to TRBJ2-5, with TRBD2 as a possible D gene (5 bases). Germline V gene sequence: CDR1 MNHEY, CDR2 SMNVEV (reference sequence). Trimming took 10 bases from V and 2 from J, leaving 17 bases between them. The CDR3 is made up of 14 amino acids. CDR3 DNA sequence: TGTGCCACGGCCCGGGGTTGGCCACAAGAGACCCAGTACTTC. It encodes CATARGWPQETQYF.